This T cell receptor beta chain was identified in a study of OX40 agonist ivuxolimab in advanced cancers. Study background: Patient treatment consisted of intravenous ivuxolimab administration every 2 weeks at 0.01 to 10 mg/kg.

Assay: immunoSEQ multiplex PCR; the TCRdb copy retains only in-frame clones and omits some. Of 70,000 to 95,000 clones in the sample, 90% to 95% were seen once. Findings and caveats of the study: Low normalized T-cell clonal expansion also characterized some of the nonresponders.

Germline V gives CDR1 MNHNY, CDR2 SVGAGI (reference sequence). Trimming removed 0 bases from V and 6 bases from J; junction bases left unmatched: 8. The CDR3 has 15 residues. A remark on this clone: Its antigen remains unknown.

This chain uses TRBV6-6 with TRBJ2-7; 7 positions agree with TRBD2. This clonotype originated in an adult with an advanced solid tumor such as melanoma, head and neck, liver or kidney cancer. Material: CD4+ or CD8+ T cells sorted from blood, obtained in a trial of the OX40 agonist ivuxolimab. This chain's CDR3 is CASSYSGGPIGEQYF. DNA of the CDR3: TGTGCCAGCAGTTACTCGGGAGGGCCGATTGGCGAGCAGTACTTC.